What follows describes a single T cell receptor (beta chain). There are many counts of this clonotype. The clone's antigen remains unknown. There are no base qualities to consult, and no much larger clone falls within one base. The library relied on 5' RACE. The sequencing machine was a NextSeq 500. The TCR library protocol attached unique molecular identifiers to individual cDNA molecules to correct for sequencing error and PCR bias. Both TCR alpha and beta chains were sequenced, and tight co-correlation was observed between alpha and beta sequence abundances in each sample. The authors' pipeline ran thus. Decombinator V4 was used to perform V gene, J gene and CDR3 annotation of TCR sequences. TCRs were defined as expanded if a significant change between any two time points was detected under a Poisson model with p below 0.0001. Abundances of TCRs were expressed as counts per million after normalisation to the total number of TCRs sequenced in each sample. MAIT TCRs were defined by TRAV1-2 paired with TRAJ12, TRAJ20 or TRAJ33, and iNKT TCRs by TRAV10 paired with TRAJ18. VDJdb, accessed on 1 November 2021, was searched for TCRs annotated for CMV, EBV and SARS-CoV-2, and TCRs annotated for more than one antigen were excluded. Clones were called with MiXCR by TCRdb after fastp trimmed the public reads at Q25, and only in-frame beta chains were retained. A single entry per CDR3 protein holds the most common genes and DNA from its merged rows. TCRdb, not the original authors, processed these V and J calls. The sample table shows around 50,000 distinct CDR3 sequences, and approximately 5.6% are seen once. 4.5% to 5.5% of the sample goes to the ten largest clones.

CDR1 and CDR2 (MNHNS, SASEGT) derive from the germline V gene. V is reduced by 1 base and J by 0 bases, leaving a spacing of 7 bases between them. From the cysteine through the phenylalanine, the CDR3 covers 16 amino acids. This entry keeps only the CDR3 DNA: 48 bases, framed from base 1. This was a case-control study nested in a cohort of healthcare workers in London, UK, who had nasopharyngeal swab PCR tests and blood samples taken every week. Healthcare workers were recruited during the week of the UK lockdown, between 23 and 31 March 2020, and followed weekly for up to about 15 weeks. The sample comes from a study of early T cells in non-severe SARS-CoV-2 infection (dated by TCRdb to the early 2020s). Looking at the study overall: Because TCR sequencing was done on bulk RNA from unsorted whole blood, the alpha and beta chains could not be paired.

General findings and caveats noted by the study authors: Matching against VDJdb was skewed toward anti-spike CD8 responses, likely underestimated virus-specific expansions, and missed private and CD4 specificities.

The chain is encoded by TRBV6-1 joined to TRBJ1-6; the D gene is not confidently resolved. The sample consisted of whole blood. This TCR was recovered from an adult who was a healthcare worker with PCR-confirmed SARS-CoV-2 infection or an uninfected control (not recorded which). The sequenced DNA is TGTGCCAGCAGTGAAGGCAGGCCCTCCTATAATTCACCCCTCCACTTT. Its translation is CASSEGRPSYNSPLHF.